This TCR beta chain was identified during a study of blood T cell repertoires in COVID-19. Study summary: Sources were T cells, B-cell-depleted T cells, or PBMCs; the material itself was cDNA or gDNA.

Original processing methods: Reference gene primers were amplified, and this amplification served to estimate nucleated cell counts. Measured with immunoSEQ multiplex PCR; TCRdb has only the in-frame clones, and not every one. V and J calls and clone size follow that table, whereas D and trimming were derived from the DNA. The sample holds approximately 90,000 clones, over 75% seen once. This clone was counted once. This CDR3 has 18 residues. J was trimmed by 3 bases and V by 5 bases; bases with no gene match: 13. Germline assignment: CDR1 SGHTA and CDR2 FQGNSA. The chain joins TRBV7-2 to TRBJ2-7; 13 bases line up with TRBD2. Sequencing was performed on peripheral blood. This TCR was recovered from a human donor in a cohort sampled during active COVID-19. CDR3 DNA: TGTGCCAGCAGCATAACCGGGACTAGCGGGGTGGGTTTCTACGAGCAGTACTTC. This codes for CASSITGTSGVGFYEQYF. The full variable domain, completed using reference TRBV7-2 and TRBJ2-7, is GAGVSQSPSNKVTEKGKDVELRCDPISGHTALYWYRQSLGQGLEFLIYFQGNSAPDKSGLPSDRFSAERTGGSVSTLTIQRTQQEDSAVYLCASSITGTSGVGFYEQYFGPGTRLTVT.